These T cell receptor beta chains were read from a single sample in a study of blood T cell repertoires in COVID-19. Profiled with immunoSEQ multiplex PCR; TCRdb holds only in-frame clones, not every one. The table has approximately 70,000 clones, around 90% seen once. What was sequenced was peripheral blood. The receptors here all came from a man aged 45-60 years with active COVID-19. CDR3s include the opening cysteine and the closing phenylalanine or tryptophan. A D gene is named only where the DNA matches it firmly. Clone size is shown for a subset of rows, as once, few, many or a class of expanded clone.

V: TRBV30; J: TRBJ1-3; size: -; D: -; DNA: TGTGCCTGGAGTGTAGGGGCAGACACCATATATTTT; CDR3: CAWSVGADTIYF
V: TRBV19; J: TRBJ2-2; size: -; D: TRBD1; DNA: TGTGCCAGTAGACAAAGGCGGACAGGGCCTAAGGAGAACACCGGGGAGCTGTTTTTT; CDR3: CASRQRRTGPKENTGELFF
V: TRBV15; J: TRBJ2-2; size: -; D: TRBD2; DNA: TGTGCCACCAGCACCTACCCCGGACTAGCGGGAGTTTACACCGGGGAGCTGTTTTTT; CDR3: CATSTYPGLAGVYTGELFF
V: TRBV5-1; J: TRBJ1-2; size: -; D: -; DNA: TGCGCCAGCAACGGGGAGACTGACTTGGCGGGAGGCTACACCTTC; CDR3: CASNGETDLAGGYTF
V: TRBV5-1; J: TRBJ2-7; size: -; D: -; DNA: TGCGCCAGCGGCTCCGGGTCGCTCTACGAGCAGTACTTC; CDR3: CASGSGSLYEQYF
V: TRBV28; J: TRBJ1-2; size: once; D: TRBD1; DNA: TGTGCCAGCAGTTTAGGGACAGGGGGCTATGGCTACACCTTC; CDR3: CASSLGTGGYGYTF
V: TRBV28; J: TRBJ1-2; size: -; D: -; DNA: TGTGCCAGTGGGGGAGGCGGAGACGTCGGGGGCTACACCTTC; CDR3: CASGGGGDVGGYTF
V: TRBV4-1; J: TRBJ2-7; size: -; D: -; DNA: TGCGCCAGCAGCCAAGGGGTACGCGCGGATCTGTACGAGCAGTACTTC; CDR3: CASSQGVRADLYEQYF
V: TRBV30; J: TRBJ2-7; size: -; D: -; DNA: TGTGCCTGGAGTGGGGCGTACGAGCAGTACTTC; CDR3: CAWSGAYEQYF
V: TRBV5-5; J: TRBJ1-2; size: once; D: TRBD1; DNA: TGTGCCAGCAGCTTGCACCCCAGGGGGGGCTACACCTTC; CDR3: CASSLHPRGGYTF
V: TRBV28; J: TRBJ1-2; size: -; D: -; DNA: TGTGCCAGCAGTGTAGCGGGACTCCCTGCGGATGGCTACACCTTC; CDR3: CASSVAGLPADGYTF
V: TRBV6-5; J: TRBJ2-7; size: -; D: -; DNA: TGTGCCAGCAACAGGAGGGGCTACGAGCAGTACTTC; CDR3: CASNRRGYEQYF
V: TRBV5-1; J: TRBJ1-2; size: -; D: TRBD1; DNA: TGCGCCAGCAGCTTGGGACAGGGGAACTATGGCTACACCTTC; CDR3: CASSLGQGNYGYTF
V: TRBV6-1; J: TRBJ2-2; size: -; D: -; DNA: TGTGCCAGCAGTGAGATAAGGAGCGGGGAGCTGTTTTTT; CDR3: CASSEIRSGELFF
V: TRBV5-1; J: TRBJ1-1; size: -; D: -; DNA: TGCGCCAGCAGCTTTCAGGTTGGGAACACTGAAGCTTTCTTT; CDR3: CASSFQVGNTEAFF
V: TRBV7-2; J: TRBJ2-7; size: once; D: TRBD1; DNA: TGTGCCAGCAGCTTGCGCCGGGACAGGGTGCACGAGCAGTACTTC; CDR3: CASSLRRDRVHEQYF
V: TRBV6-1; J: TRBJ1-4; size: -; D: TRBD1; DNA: TGTGCCAGCAGTGAAGTGATCAGAACAGGGGGCAGAAGAGAAAAACTGTTTTTT; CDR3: CASSEVIRTGGRREKLFF
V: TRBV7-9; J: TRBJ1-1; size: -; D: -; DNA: TGTGCCAGCAACATTCGGGACACTGAAGCTTTCTTT; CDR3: CASNIRDTEAFF
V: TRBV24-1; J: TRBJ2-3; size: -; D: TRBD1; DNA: TGTGCCACCAGTGACCCGACAGGGGGCAGCGCAGATACGCAGTATTTT; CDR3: CATSDPTGGSADTQYF
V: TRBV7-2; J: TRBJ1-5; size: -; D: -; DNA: TGTGCCAGCAGCGCGGGGGAAGATCAGCCCCAGCATTTT; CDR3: CASSAGEDQPQHF
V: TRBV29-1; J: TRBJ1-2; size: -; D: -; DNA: TGCAGCGTTGGGCAGAACTATGGCTACACCTTC; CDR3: CSVGQNYGYTF
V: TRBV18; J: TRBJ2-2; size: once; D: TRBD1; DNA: TGTGCCAGCTCACTACAGGGGGCCGGGGAGCTGTTTTTT; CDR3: CASSLQGAGELFF
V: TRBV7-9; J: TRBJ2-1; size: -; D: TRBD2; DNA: TGTGCCAGCAGCTTAACGCGGGAGGGTGGTGAGCAGTTCTTC; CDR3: CASSLTREGGEQFF
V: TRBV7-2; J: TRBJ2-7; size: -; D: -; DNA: TGTGCCAGCAGCTTAGCGCTGTGGGGGCAGTACGAGCAGTACTTC; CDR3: CASSLALWGQYEQYF
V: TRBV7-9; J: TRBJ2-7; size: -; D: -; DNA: TGTGCCAGCAGCTCTTCAGGGGCCGAAGGATACGAGCAGTACTTC; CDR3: CASSSSGAEGYEQYF
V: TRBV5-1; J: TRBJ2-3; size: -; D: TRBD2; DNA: TGCGCCAGCAGCTTTACTAGCGGGAGGACAGATACGCAGTATTTT; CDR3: CASSFTSGRTDTQYF
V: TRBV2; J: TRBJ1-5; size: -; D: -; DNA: TGTGCCAGCAGTCGACAAAGCAATCAGCCCCAGCATTTT; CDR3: CASSRQSNQPQHF
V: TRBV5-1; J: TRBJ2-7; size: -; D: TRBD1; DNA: TGCGCCAGCAGCTTGCTTCCGGGACAGCCAAATTCGGAGCAGTACTTC; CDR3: CASSLLPGQPNSEQYF
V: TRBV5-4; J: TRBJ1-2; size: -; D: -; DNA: TGTGCCAGCAGCTCGGGTTTGGGGCCGGGCTATGGCTACACCTTC; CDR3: CASSSGLGPGYGYTF
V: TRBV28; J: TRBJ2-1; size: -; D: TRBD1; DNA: TGTGCCAGCAGTCCGTACCCCGGGACAGGGGGCGCCTACAATGAGCAGTTCTTC; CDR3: CASSPYPGTGGAYNEQFF
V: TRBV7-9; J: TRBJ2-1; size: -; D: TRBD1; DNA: TGTGCCAGCAGCTCCCGGACAGGGGAGCAGTTCTTC; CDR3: CASSSRTGEQFF
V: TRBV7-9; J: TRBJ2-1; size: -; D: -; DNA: TGTGCCAGCAGCCTTGCCACTCTTGGGCAGTTCTTC; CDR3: CASSLATLGQFF
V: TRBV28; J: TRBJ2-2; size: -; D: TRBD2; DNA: TGTGCCAGCAGACCCAGACTAGCACGACTTACGAACACCGGGGAGCTGTTTTTT; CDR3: CASRPRLARLTNTGELFF
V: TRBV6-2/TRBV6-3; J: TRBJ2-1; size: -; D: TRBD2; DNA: TGTGCCAGCAGTTCCCCGAGGTCTAGCGGGTCCTACAATGAGCAGTTCTTC; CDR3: CASSSPRSSGSYNEQFF
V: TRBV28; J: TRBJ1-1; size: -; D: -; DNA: TGTGCCAGCAGTGTATTCGAGGGGAACACTGAAGCTTTCTTT; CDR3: CASSVFEGNTEAFF
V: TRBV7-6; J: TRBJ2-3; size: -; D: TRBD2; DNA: TGTGCCAGCAGCTTAACCTTGAGGGTAGCGGGAGCAGATACGCAGTATTTT; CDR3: CASSLTLRVAGADTQYF
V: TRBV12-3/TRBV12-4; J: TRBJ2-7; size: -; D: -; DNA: TGTGCCAGCCAGGCAGGGTGGACCTACGAGCAGTACTTC; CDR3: CASQAGWTYEQYF
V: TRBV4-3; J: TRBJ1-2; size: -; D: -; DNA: TGCGCCAGCAGCCGAGGGGCGGGAGACGGAGGCTACACCTTC; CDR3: CASSRGAGDGGYTF
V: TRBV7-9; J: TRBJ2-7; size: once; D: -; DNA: TGTGCCAGCAGCTTAGCCGGACACTCATCCTACGAGCAGTACTTC; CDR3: CASSLAGHSSYEQYF
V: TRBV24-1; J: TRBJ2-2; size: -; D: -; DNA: TGTGCCACCAGTGATTCACAGGAAAGAACCGGGGAGCTGTTTTTT; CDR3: CATSDSQERTGELFF
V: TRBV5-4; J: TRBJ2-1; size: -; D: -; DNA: TGTGCCAGCAGCTCACGGGGTGATGAGCAGTTCTTC; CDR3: CASSSRGDEQFF
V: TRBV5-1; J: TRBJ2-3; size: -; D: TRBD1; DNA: TGCGCCAGCAGCATACTACCGGGACAGCTTACCACAGATACGCAGTATTTT; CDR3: CASSILPGQLTTDTQYF
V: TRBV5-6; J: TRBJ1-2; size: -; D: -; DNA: TGTGCCAGCAGCTACAGGTTTGGCTACACCTTC; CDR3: CASSYRFGYTF
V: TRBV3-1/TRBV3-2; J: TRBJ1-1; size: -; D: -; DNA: TGTGCCAGCAGCGACCATTCAGGGGTTGGGACTGAAGCTTTCTTT; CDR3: CASSDHSGVGTEAFF
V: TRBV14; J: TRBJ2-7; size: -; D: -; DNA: TGTGCCAGCAGCCTAAAAGGGGGTTTTCCCCCCTACGAGCAGTACTTC; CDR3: CASSLKGGFPPYEQYF
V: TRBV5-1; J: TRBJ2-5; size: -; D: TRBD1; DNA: TGCGCCAGCAGCTCGCTGACAGGGGGCGAAGAGACCCAGTACTTC; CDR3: CASSSLTGGEETQYF
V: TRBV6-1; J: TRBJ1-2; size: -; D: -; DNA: TGTGCCAGCAGTGAAGCACTGGGACTCCCCTATGGCTACACCTTC; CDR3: CASSEALGLPYGYTF
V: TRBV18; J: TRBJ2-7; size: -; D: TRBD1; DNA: TGTGCCAGCTCACCACTCCACCCGACAGGGGGCGAGCAGTACTTC; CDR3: CASSPLHPTGGEQYF
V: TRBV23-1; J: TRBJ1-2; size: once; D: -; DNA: TGCGCCAGCAGCGGATTGGGGGCAGAACAGGCTAACTATGGCTACACCTTC; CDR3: CASSGLGAEQANYGYTF
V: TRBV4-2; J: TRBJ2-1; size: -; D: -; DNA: TGTGCCAGCAGCCAAGACCCACTACGGGGGAGCTCCTACAATGAGCAGTTCTTC; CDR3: CASSQDPLRGSSYNEQFF
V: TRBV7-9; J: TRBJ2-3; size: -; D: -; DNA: TGTGCCAGCAGCTTAGAGGGGTCGACAGATACGCAGTATTTT; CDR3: CASSLEGSTDTQYF
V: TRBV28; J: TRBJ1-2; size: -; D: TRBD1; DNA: TGTGCCAGCAGTTACTCTCCCGGGACAGCGACGGCGGTCTACACCTTC; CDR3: CASSYSPGTATAVYTF
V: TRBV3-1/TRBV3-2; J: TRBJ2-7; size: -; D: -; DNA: TGTGCCAGCAGCCAAGTTTGGCCATTCTCCTACGAGCAGTACTTC; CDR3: CASSQVWPFSYEQYF
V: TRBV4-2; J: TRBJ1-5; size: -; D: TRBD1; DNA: TGTGCCAGCAGCCGTGGGGGACAGGGATTCAATCAGCCCCAGCATTTT; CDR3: CASSRGGQGFNQPQHF
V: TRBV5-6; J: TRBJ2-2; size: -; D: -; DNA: TGTGCCAGCAGCTTGGACCCAGCGCCGAACACCGGGGAGCTGTTTTTT; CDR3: CASSLDPAPNTGELFF